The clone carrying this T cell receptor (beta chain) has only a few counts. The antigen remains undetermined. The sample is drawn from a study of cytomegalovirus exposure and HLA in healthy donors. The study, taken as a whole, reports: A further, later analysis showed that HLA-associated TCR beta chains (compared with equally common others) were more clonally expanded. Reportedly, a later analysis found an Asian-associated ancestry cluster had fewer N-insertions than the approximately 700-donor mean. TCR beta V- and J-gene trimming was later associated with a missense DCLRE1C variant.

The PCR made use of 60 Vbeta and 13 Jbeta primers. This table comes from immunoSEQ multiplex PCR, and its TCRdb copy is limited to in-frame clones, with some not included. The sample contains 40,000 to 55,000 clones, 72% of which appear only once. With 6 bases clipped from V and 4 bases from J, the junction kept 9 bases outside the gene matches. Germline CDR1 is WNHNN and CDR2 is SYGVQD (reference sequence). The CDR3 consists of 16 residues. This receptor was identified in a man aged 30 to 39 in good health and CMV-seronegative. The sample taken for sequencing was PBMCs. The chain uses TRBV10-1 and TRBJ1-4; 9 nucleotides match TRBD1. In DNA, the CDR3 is TGCGCCAGCAGACCCAGGGACAGGGAGGATAATGAAAAACTGTTTTTT. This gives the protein CASRPRDREDNEKLFF.